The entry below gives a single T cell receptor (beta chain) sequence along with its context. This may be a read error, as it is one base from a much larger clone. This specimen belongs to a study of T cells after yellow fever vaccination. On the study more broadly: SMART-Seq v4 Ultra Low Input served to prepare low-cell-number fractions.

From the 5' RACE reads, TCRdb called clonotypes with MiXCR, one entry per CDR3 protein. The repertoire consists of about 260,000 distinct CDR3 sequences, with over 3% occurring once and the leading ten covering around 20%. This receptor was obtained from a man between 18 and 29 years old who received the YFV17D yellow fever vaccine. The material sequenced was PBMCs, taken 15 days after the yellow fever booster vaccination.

CDR3 loop: CASTQGSGMRTEAFF. Written as DNA, the CDR3 is TGTGCCAGCACCCAAGGCTCAGGGATGCGGACTGAAGCTTTCTTT. The rearrangement links TRBV6-5 to TRBJ1-1; the D gene is possibly TRBD1 (5 bases). Germline loops: CDR1 MNHEY, CDR2 SVGAGI. V was pared by 7 bases and J by 5 bases, with 20 bases between. The CDR3 contains 15 residues.